The entry below gives a single TCR beta chain sequence along with its context. The antigen is not known. Scientists made TCR beta cDNA using 5'RACE template switching with UMIs. TCRdb reprocessed the 5' RACE reads and keeps a single row for each CDR3 protein, giving no DNA. The table gives about 260,000 distinct CDR3 sequences; the top ten clones make up around 0.37% of it. The data originate from a study of T cells expressing NK-cell markers. Study-wide context: In sorted CD3+CD56+NKG2C+, CD3+CD56+NKG2C- and CD3+CD56-NKG2C+ T cells, TCR beta repertoires were obtained. Within the sequenced cohort of eight donors, seven exhibited HCMV seropositivity and one was seronegative. General observations from the study: A few donors likewise had their CD3+CD56-NKG2C+ fraction led by these clonotypes.

This CDR3 comprises 15 residues. From germline, CDR1 is DFQATT and CDR2 SNEGSKA (reference sequence). This TCR came from a man aged 18 to 29 in good health. Sequencing input: blood T cells: a sorted CD56 or NKG2C T cell subset, CD4+ or CD8+ T cells, or bulk PBMC T cells (not recorded which). The genes are TRBV20-1 and TRBJ2-2; the TCRdb call, TRBD2, lacks DNA for checking. CDR3 in amino acids: CSARAASERTGELFF.